This TCR beta chain was sequenced for a study of CD8 T cells in ankylosing spondylitis. Study-level points and caveats: Seven to nine highly homologous variants formed a TCR beta motif that appeared characteristic of ankylosing spondylitis blood.

TCRdb ran MiXCR on the 5' RACE reads and lists one entry per CDR3 protein. Counted here are about 700,000 distinct CDR3 sequences, under 20% occurring once; the ten biggest clones make up around 20%. CDR1 KGHSH and CDR2 LQKENI come from the germline V gene. The V and J ends lost 2 bases and 6 bases respectively, with 5 bases between them. CDR3 length: 11 residues. This clonotype has at least ten counts. Its cognate antigen is unknown. This chain joins TRBV18 and TRBJ2-7, with D unresolved. Sequencing input: blood, either unsorted or a sorted T cell fraction (not recorded which). The TCR sequence derives from a male donor with ankylosing spondylitis. The CDR3 bases are TGTGCCAGCTCACCAGGCGGCGAGCAGTACTTC. Translated: CASSPGGEQYF.